Below, one T cell receptor beta chain is given with its context. Its antigen remains unidentified. No qualities accompany the bases; no much larger clone lies one base away. The sample originates from a study of OX40 agonist ivuxolimab in advanced cancers. Regarding the complete study: Ivuxolimab was an agonistic, fully human IgG2 monoclonal antibody directed against OX40 (CD134), a costimulatory receptor. Prior anti-PD-1, anti-PD-L1 or anti-CTLA-4 therapy was permitted, and checkpoint inhibitors had been received by under 50% of dose-escalation patients. Intravenous ivuxolimab was administered to patients every 2 weeks at six dose levels: 0.01, 0.1, 0.3, 1.5, 3 and 10 mg/kg. The paper covers the monotherapy dose-escalation part of the phase I ivuxolimab trial, which included N of about 50 patients. Among the roughly 52 dose-escalation patients, about 19 had hepatocellular carcinoma, approximately 15 melanoma, 9 renal cell carcinoma and 9 head and neck cancer. In the dose-escalation cohort, 65% to 90% of patients were male, and the mean age was roughly 60 years, with a range of about 20 to 90. Partial responses occurred in three dose-escalation patients, of whom one had hepatocellular carcinoma and two had cutaneous melanoma. The point of sequencing TCRbeta in the periphery was to test whether ivuxolimab changed TCR sequence diversity and drove clonal T-cell expansion.

For sequencing of the TCRbeta CDR3 region, genomic DNA was extracted from the sorted cells. The immunoSEQ Assay was used for sequencing of TCRbeta CDR3 regions. TCRdb stores this immuneACCESS table with in-frame sequences only. Part of the clones is absent; in the studies checked, under half of the shortfall reflects unresolved V genes, and no reason is known for the rest. The sample table contains approximately 12,000 clones; only one count was recorded for around 81% of them. Roughly 19% of the sample goes to the ten largest clones. V and J are truncated by 4 bases and 2 bases respectively, leaving an intervening sequence of 9 bases. The CDR3 runs 12 residues from the cysteine to the phenylalanine. The sequence is cut down to CDR3 DNA, 36 bases in frame from base 1. The CDR1 and CDR2 encoded by the germline V gene are SQVTM and ANQGSEA. General study outcomes and caveats: In the 0.1-3.0 mg/kg groups, partial responders were among the patients with the lowest normalized peripheral clonal expansion, particularly in CD8+ T cells. Low levels of normalized T-cell clonal expansion were also seen in some patients who did not respond. Antigen specificity was not determined for the clonally expanded peripheral T cells. After ivuxolimab, more expanded clones were found on average in CD8+ T cells than in CD4+ T cells. At doses from 0.1 to 3.0 mg/kg, clonal expansion was seen in both CD4+ and CD8+ blood T cells between baseline and week 6.

Patients with a history of autoimmune disease or receiving systemic immunosuppression were excluded from the trial. Peripheral blood for TCR sequencing was collected from all dose cohorts at baseline, on cycle 4 day 1, and on cycle 7 day 1. The samples were taken from a phase I, first-in-human, multicenter, open-label dose-escalation trial of ivuxolimab. The trial enrolled adults with locally advanced or metastatic head and neck squamous cell, hepatocellular, melanoma or renal cell carcinoma. Before TCR sequencing, CD4+ and CD8+ T cells were separately sorted from peripheral blood. The sequence was collected from an adult with an advanced solid tumor such as melanoma, head and neck, liver or kidney cancer. This chain is built from TRBV29-1 and TRBJ2-7; no D segment can be confidently identified. The source material was CD4+ or CD8+ T cells sorted from blood, sampled in a trial of the OX40 agonist ivuxolimab. The encoded CDR3 is CSVGGSAYEQYF. Read as DNA, the sequence is TGCAGCGTTGGGGGTTCCGCCTACGAGCAGTACTTC.